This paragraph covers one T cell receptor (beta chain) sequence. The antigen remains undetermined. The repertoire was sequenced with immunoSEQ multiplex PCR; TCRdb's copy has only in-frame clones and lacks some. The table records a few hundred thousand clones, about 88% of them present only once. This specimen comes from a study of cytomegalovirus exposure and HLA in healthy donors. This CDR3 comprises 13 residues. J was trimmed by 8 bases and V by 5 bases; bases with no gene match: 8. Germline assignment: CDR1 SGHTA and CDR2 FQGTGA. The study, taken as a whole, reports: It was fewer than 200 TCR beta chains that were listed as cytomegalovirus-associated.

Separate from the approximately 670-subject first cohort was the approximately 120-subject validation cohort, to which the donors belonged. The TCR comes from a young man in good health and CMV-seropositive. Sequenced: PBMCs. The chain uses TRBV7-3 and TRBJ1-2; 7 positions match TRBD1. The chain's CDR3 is CASSPTTGLGYTF. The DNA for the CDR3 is TGTGCCAGCAGCCCCACGACAGGGCTAGGCTACACCTTC.